This entry lists 20 T cell receptor beta chains sequenced from one sample in a study of cytomegalovirus exposure and HLA in healthy donors. PCR used 60 Vbeta primers and 13 Jbeta primers. TCRdb's copy holds only in-frame clones and misses some; the assay was immunoSEQ multiplex PCR. The data contain about 160,000 clones, around 85% of them singletons. The specimen was PBMCs. The receptors shown here come from a human donor in good health.

The genes are TRBV21-1 and TRBJ2-7; TRBD2, as called in the table, went unchecked against the DNA. TRBV21-1 is designated a pseudogene. This CDR3 contains 14 residues. The CDR3 reads CASSTGGRLREQYF. The CDR3 DNA sequence: TGTGCCAGCAGCACGGGGGGTCGACTCCGCGAGCAGTACTTC.

The chain links TRBV10-3 to TRBJ2-7, with TRBD1 identical over 8 bases. The CDR3 is 16 amino acids. From germline, CDR1 is ENHRY and CDR2 SYGVKD. V lost 3 bases to trimming and J lost 4 bases; unmatched junction nucleotides: 11. CDR3 sequence: CAISELFGQGKYEQYF. DNA of the CDR3: TGTGCCATCAGTGAATTGTTCGGACAGGGTAAATACGAGCAGTACTTC.

V gene TRBV18 combines with J gene TRBJ1-6; a weak D match, TRBD1 (6 bases). The CDR3 extends over 15 amino acids. Germline lookup yields CDR1 KGHSH and CDR2 LQKENI. V was shortened by 6 bases and J by 9 bases, with 18 bases between the two germline ends. CDR3 nucleotides: TGTGCCAGCTCCGCCGAGAGTGACAGGTCTTCACCCCTCCACTTT. It specifies CASSAESDRSSPLHF.

The genes are TRBV9 and TRBJ2-2; 8 bases line up with TRBD1. V shed 4 bases, J shed 6 bases, and the junction held 11 bases outside the gene matches. The V gene's germline CDR1 is SGDLS and CDR2 YYNGEE. The CDR3 extends over 16 amino acids. The CDR3 bases are TGTGCCAGCAGCCCCCGGCCAGGGGGCCTTTCCGGGGAGCTGTTTTTT. Its protein product is CASSPRPGGLSGELFF.

This clone was seen only a few times. J is TRBJ2-5 and V is TRBV5-6; D unclear. The DNA matches TRBJ2-7 better at its end, which makes the J call doubtful. The CDR3 sequence is 11 residues long. Per the germline V gene, CDR1 is SGHDT and CDR2 is YYEEEE. The CDR3 DNA reads as TGTGCCAGCAGCTCCAAGTACGAGCAGTACTTC. This sequence encodes CASSSKYEQYF.

This rearrangement joins TRBV4-1 to TRBJ1-6, with D unresolved. The V gene's germline CDR1 is MGHRA and CDR2 YSYEKL. CDR3 size: 20 residues. The V end lost 1 base, the J end lost 3 bases, and 22 bases lay between the germline ends. In DNA, the CDR3 is TGCGCCAGCAGCCAAGGGTCTATTTCCGGCAGGTCGGTCTATAATTCACCCCTCCACTTT. Protein product: CASSQGSISGRSVYNSPLHF.

The chain has TRBV7-6 and TRBJ2-2; 8 bases fit TRBD2. Trimming took 3 bases from V and 3 from J; bases not matched to a gene: 15. The CDR3 length is 19 residues. In germline, CDR1 is SGHVS, CDR2 FNYEAQ. CDR3 protein: CASSLEGGRGGLDTGELFF. DNA for the CDR3: TGTGCCAGCAGCTTGGAAGGGGGACGGGGGGGCCTGGACACCGGGGAGCTGTTTTTT.

This clone was detected only once. The chain uses TRBV15 and TRBJ2-5; 7 nucleotides agree with TRBD2. This CDR3 is built from 14 residues. With 2 bases clipped from V and 4 bases from J, the junction kept 4 bases outside the gene matches. CDR1 and CDR2 from the germline V gene are LNHNV and YYDKDF (reference sequence). CDR3 sequence reads: CATSRSGEGETQYF. The CDR3 DNA reads TGTGCCACCAGCAGATCGGGGGAGGGAGAGACCCAGTACTTC.

The CDR3 DNA reads TGTGCCAGCACCCCCCGAGGACAGGGGAAATACGAGCAGTACTTC. Its translation is CASTPRGQGKYEQYF. The chain is built from TRBV27 and TRBJ2-7, with 9 bases identical to TRBD1. This CDR3 contains 15 residues. Per germline, CDR1 MNHEY and CDR2 SMNVEV (reference sequence). V lost 7 bases and J lost 4; bases outside the gene matches: 11.

The V and J genes are TRBV5-6 and TRBJ2-7; TRBD1 is a possible D gene (5 bases). With 4 bases removed from V and 4 bases from J, the gap between germline ends came to 9 bases. CDR1 SGHDT and CDR2 YYEEEE come from the germline V gene. This CDR3 spans 12 amino acids. The CDR3 here is CASSLRVYEQYF. The CDR3 DNA reads TGTGCCAGCAGCCTCAGGGTTTACGAGCAGTACTTC.

This chain links TRBV5-6 with TRBJ1-1; 11 bases match TRBD1. J gave up 5 bases and V 2 bases, and 2 bases lay outside the gene matches. From germline, CDR1 is SGHDT and CDR2 YYEEEE. The CDR3 totals 14 residues. This chain's CDR3 is CASSFGTGGTEAFF. Here the CDR3 DNA reads TGTGCCAGCAGCTTTGGGACAGGGGGTACTGAAGCTTTCTTT. Supplemented by reference TRBV5-6 and TRBJ1-1, the full variable domain reads DAGVTQSPTHLIKTRGQQVTLRCSPKSGHDTVSWYQQALGQGPQFIFQYYEEEERQRGNFPDRFSGHQFPNYSSELNVNALLLGDSALYLCASSFGTGGTEAFFGQGTRLTVV.

CDR3 nucleotide sequence: TGCGCCAGCAGCCAAGGAACAACAACTAATGAAAAACTGTTTTTT. It encodes CASSQGTTTNEKLFF. The chain couples TRBV4-1 to TRBJ1-4, with D unresolved. Germline CDR1 reads MGHRA; CDR2 reads YSYEKL. Trimming shortened V by 1 base and J by 0 bases, and 6 bases separated the two germline ends. There are 15 residues in the CDR3.

The chain has TRBV2 and TRBJ2-2, with 8 nucleotides matching TRBD2. J lost 0 bases, V lost 9 bases, and 3 bases had no gene match. The CDR3 is 14 residues long. Germline loops: CDR1 SNHLY, CDR2 FYNNEI. This CDR3 is CARGSGANTGELFF. The CDR3 nucleotides read TGTGCCAGAGGTAGCGGGGCGAACACCGGGGAGCTGTTTTTT.

Concerning this clone: Other DNA sequences in the same sample also yield this CDR3. The chain recombines TRBV7-9 with TRBJ1-1, with D perhaps matching TRBD1 (5 bases). V was trimmed by 4 bases and J by 1 base, leaving 7 bases between them. From germline, CDR1 is SEHNR and CDR2 FQNEAQ (reference sequence). The CDR3 covers 13 residues. The CDR3 is CASSSQGNTEAFF. For the CDR3, the DNA is TGTGCCAGCAGCTCGCAGGGGAACACTGAAGCTTTCTTT.

The V gene is TRBV2, the J gene TRBJ2-2; D gene ambiguous. V was trimmed by 0 bases and J by 0 bases, leaving 5 bases between them. Germline loops: CDR1 SNHLY, CDR2 FYNNEI. The CDR3 sequence is 15 residues long. Written as DNA, the CDR3 is TGTGCCAGCAGTGAAGCGGAGACGAACACCGGGGAGCTGTTTTTT. This translates into CASSEAETNTGELFF. The full variable domain, its missing parts supplied by reference TRBV2 and TRBJ2-2, is EPEVTQTPSHQVTQMGQEVILRCVPISNHLYFYWYRQILGQKVEFLVSFYNNEISEKSEIFDDQFSVERPDGSNFTLKIRSTKLEDSAMYFCASSEAETNTGELFFGEGSRLTVL.

V usage is TRBV2 and J usage is TRBJ2-7, with 7 bases matching TRBD2. Germline V CDR1 and CDR2: SNHLY, FYNNEI. The CDR3 sequence is 13 residues long. The V segment lost 9 bases and the J segment 5 bases; nucleotides outside the gene matches: 10. The CDR3 DNA sequence: TGTGCCAGTTGGCGCGGGGAGGGCAACGAGCAGTACTTC. This sequence encodes CASWRGEGNEQYF.

The DNA of the CDR3 is TGCGCCAGCAGCCAAGGGACTAGCGGGGGGGCCGGCGGGGAGCTGTTTTTT. It codes for CASSQGTSGGAGGELFF. The chain couples TRBV4-3 to TRBJ2-2, with TRBD2 identical over 15 bases. After removal of 1 base from V and 7 bases from J, the junction contained 4 bases not matched to a gene. CDR1 and CDR2 (germline): LGHNA, YSLEER. The CDR3 totals 17 residues.

The V call is TRBV7-6, the J call TRBJ1-1, with 7 bases identical to TRBD1. The germline V gene encodes CDR1 SGHVS and CDR2 FNYEAQ. The ends lost 2 bases at V and 6 bases at J; junction bases unmatched: 6. The CDR3 runs to 14 residues. The CDR3, as DNA: TGTGCCAGCAGCTTATCACAGGGGCCGTCTGAAGCTTTCTTT. Its protein product is CASSLSQGPSEAFF.

The chain is built from TRBV5-1 and TRBJ2-7; 9 nucleotides match TRBD1. The CDR3 runs to 15 residues. With 4 bases clipped from V and 6 bases from J, the junction kept 11 bases outside the gene matches. CDR1 and CDR2 from the germline V gene are SGHRS and YFSETQ. The CDR3 here is CASSRTGDSESEQYF. The CDR3 nucleotides are TGCGCCAGCAGCCGGACAGGGGATTCCGAAAGCGAGCAGTACTTC.

The chain uses TRBV20-1 and TRBJ2-7, with unresolved D. V shed 5 bases and J shed 9 bases, with 11 bases lying between them. The CDR3 totals 10 residues. CDR1 is DFQATT, CDR2 SNEGSKA, per germline (reference sequence). Here the CDR3 reads CSALSRVQYF. CDR3 coding DNA: TGCAGTGCTCTCAGCCGGGTGCAGTACTTC.